This record concerns one T cell receptor beta chain sequence. Its antigen is unidentified. Germline CDR1 is LGHDT and CDR2 is YNNKEL (reference sequence). The V gene lost 4 bases and the J gene lost 0 bases, with 16 bases spanning the gap. CDR3 length: 17 amino acids. Subjects with ophthalmopathy showed a Clinical Activity Score no lower than 3, a NOSPECS grade no lower than 4, and a duration shorter than 3 months. This entry is derived from a study of T cells in Graves' hyperthyroidism and ophthalmopathy. Study-level background: Peripheral blood samples were taken at initial diagnosis, prior to any treatment. Study-wide results and caveats: Ophthalmopathy was model-predicted a median approximately 6.4 months pre-onset. Blood shared most expanded thyroid clonotypes above 0.001.

The CDR3 regions of TCR beta were amplified from RNA transcripts. A first-round RT-PCR of the TCR CDR3 used the HTBI primer set. TCRdb re-called the multiplex PCR reads through MiXCR, storing one row per CDR3 protein. The profile covers about 250,000 distinct CDR3 sequences, with roughly a quarter appearing a single time and approximately 35% taken by the ten largest. Sequenced input: blood. The chain is built from TRBV3-1 and TRBJ2-4; D could derive from TRBD1 or TRBD2 (6 bases each). This receptor was taken from a woman aged 40 to 50 with Graves' ophthalmopathy. CDR3 bases: TGTGCCAGCAGCCCCTGGGGGGCTCCTTTAGCCAAAAACATTCAGTACTTC. Translation: CASSPWGAPLAKNIQYF. The full variable domain, in which reference TRBV3-1 and TRBJ2-4 provide the parts outside the CDR3, is DTAVSQTPKYLVTQMGNDKSIKCEQNLGHDTMYWYKQDSKKFLKIMFSYNNKELIINETVPNRFSPKSPDKAHLNLHINSLELGDSAVYFCASSPWGAPLAKNIQYFGAGTRLSVL.